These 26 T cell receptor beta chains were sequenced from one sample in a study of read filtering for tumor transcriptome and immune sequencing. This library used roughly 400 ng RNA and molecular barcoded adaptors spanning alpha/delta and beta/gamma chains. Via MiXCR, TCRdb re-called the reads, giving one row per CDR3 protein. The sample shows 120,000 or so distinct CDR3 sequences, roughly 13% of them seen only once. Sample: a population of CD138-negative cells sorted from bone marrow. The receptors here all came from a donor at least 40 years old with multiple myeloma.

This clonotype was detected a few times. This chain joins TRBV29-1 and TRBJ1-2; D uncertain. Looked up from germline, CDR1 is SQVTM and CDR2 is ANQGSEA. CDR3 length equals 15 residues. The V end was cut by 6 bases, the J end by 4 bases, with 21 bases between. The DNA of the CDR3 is TGCAGCGTCCTCAGAATCAGCCCGGGCAGCTATGGCTACACCTTC. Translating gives CSVLRISPGSYGYTF.

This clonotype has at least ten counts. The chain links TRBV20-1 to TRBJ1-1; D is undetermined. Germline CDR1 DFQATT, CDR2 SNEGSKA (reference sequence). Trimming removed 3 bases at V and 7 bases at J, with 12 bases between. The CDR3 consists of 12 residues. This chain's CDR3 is CSARADNYEAFF. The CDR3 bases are TGCAGTGCTAGGGCAGACAATTATGAAGCTTTCTTT.

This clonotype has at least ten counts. CDR3 DNA sequence: TGTGCCAGCAGCCAAGATATGAGGGAAACGGGGGTCAATGAGCAGTTCTTC. Translated: CASSQDMRETGVNEQFF. The gene calls are TRBV3-1 and TRBJ2-1; perhaps TRBD2 as D (6 bases). CDR1 is LGHDT and CDR2 is YNNKEL in the germline V gene (reference sequence). CDR3 length: 17 residues. With 0 bases removed from V and 6 bases from J, the gap between germline ends came to 18 bases.

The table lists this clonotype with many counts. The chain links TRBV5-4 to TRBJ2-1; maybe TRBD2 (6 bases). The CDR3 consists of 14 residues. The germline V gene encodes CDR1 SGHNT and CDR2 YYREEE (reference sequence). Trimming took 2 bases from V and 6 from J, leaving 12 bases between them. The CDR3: CASSFGGAINEQFF. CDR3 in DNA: TGTGCCAGCAGCTTTGGCGGGGCGATCAATGAGCAGTTCTTC. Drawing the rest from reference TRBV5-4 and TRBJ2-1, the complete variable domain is ETGVTQSPTHLIKTRGQQVTLRCSSQSGHNTVSWYQQALGQGPQFIFQYYREEENGRGNFPPRFSGLQFPNYSSELNVNALELDDSALYLCASSFGGAINEQFFGPGTRLTVL.

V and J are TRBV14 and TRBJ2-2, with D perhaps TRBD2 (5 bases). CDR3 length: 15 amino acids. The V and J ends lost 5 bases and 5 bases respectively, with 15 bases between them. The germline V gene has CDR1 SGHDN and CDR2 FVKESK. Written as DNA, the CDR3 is TGTGCCAGCAGCGCGAGGGCTCGACTGACCGGGGAGCTGTTTTTT. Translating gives CASSARARLTGELFF.

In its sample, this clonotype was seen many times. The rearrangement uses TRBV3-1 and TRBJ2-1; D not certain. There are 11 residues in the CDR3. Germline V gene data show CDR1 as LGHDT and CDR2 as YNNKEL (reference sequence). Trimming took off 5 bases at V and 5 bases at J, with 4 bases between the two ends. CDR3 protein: CASSYNNEQFF. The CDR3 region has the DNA TGTGCCAGCAGCTATAACAATGAGCAGTTCTTC.

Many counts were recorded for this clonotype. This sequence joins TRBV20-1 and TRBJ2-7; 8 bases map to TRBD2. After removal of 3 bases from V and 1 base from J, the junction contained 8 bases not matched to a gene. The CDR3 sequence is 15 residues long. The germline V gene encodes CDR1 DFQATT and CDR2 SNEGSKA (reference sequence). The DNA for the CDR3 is TGCAGTGCTAGGACGGCGGGAGGTCGGTCCTACGAGCAGTACTTC. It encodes CSARTAGGRSYEQYF.

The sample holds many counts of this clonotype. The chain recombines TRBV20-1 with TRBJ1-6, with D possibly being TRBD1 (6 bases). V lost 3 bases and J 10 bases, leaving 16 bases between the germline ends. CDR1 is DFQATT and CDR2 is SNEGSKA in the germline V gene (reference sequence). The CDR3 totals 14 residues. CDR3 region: CSASPEGGTSPLHF. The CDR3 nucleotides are TGCAGTGCTAGTCCCGAGGGGGGAACCTCACCCCTCCACTTT.

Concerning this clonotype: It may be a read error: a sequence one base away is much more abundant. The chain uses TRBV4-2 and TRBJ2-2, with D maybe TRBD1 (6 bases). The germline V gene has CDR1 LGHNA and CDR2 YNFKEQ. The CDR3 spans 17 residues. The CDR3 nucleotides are TGTGCCAGCAGCCAAGTGGGGGCAGGATATAACACCAGGGAGCTGTTTTTT. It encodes CASSQVGAGYNTRELFF.

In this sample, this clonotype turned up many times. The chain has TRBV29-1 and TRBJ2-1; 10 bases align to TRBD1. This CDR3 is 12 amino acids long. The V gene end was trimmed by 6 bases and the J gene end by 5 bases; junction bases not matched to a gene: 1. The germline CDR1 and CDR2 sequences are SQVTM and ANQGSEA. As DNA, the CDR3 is TGCAGCGTCGGGACAGGGGACAATGAGCAGTTCTTC. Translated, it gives CSVGTGDNEQFF.

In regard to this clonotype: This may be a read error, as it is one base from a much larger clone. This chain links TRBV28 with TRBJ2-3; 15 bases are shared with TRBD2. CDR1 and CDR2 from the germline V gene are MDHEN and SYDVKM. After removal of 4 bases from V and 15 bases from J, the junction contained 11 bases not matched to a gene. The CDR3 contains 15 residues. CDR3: CASSYPPGLAGGVYF. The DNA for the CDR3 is TGTGCCAGCAGTTATCCCCCCGGACTAGCGGGAGGGGTTTATTTT. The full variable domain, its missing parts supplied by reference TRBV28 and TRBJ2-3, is DVKVTQSSRYLVKRTGEKVFLECVQDMDHENMFWYRQDPGLGLRLIYFSYDVKMKEKGDIPEGYSVSREKKERFSLILESASTNQTSMYLCASSYPPGLAGGVYFGPGTRLTVL.

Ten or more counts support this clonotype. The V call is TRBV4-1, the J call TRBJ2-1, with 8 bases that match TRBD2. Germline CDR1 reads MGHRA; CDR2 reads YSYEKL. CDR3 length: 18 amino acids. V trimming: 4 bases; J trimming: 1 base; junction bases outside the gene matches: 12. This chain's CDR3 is CASSPDPDSGMSYNEQFF. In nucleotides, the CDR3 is TGCGCCAGCAGCCCAGACCCCGATAGCGGGATGTCCTACAATGAGCAGTTCTTC.

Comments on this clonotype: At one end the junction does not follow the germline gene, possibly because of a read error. CDR3 nucleotide sequence: TGTGCCAGCAGTCCAACTGGAGCGGCGGGCAATCAGCCCCGGCATTTT. The encoded protein is CASSPTGAAGNQPRHF. The V call is TRBV6-6, the J call TRBJ1-5, with D unclear. Germline assignment: CDR1 MNHNY and CDR2 SVGAGI (reference sequence). The CDR3 has 16 residues.

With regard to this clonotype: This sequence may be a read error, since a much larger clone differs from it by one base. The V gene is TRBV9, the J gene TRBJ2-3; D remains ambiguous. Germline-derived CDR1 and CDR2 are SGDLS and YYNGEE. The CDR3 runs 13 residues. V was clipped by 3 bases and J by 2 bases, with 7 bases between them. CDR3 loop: CASSAINTDTQYF. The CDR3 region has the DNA TGTGCCAGCAGCGCCATAAACACAGATACGCAGTATTTT.

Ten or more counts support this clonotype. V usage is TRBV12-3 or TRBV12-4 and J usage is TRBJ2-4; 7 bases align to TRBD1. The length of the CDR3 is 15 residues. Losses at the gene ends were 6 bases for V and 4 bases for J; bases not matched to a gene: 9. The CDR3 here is CASRQTGTEKNIQYF. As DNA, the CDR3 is TGTGCCAGCAGACAAACCGGGACAGAAAAAAACATTCAGTACTTC.

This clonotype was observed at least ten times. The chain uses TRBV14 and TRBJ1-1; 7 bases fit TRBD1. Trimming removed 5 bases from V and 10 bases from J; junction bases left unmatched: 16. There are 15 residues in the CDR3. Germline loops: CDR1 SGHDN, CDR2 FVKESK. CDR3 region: CASSERDSTNLGAFF. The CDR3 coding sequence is TGTGCCAGCAGCGAAAGGGACAGCACCAACCTGGGAGCTTTCTTT. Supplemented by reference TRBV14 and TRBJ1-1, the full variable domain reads EAGVTQFPSHSVIEKGQTVTLRCDPISGHDNLYWYRRVMGKEIKFLLHFVKESKQDESGMPNNRFLAERTGGTYSTLKVQPAELEDSGVYFCASSERDSTNLGAFFGQGTRLTVV.

The CDR3 protein is CASSVDGYTGELFF. DNA for the CDR3: TGTGCCAGCAGCGTTGACGGCTACACCGGGGAGCTGTTTTTT. The rearrangement joins TRBV9 to TRBJ2-2; D remains ambiguous. V gave up 2 bases and J gave up 3 bases, with 8 bases separating them. This CDR3 contains 14 residues. CDR1 and CDR2 (germline): SGDLS, YYNGEE. The full variable domain, in which reference TRBV9 and TRBJ2-2 provide the parts outside the CDR3, is DSGVTQTPKHLITATGQRVTLRCSPRSGDLSVYWYQQSLDQGLQFLIQYYNGEERAKGNILERFSAQQFPDLHSELNLSSLELGDSALYFCASSVDGYTGELFFGEGSRLTVL.

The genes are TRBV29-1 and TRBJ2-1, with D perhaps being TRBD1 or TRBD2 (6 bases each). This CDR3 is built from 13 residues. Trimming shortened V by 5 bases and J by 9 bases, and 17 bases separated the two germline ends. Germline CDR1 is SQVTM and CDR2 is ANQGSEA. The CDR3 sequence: CSVRKGGAPEQFF. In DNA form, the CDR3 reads TGCAGCGTTCGTAAGGGGGGAGCCCCTGAGCAGTTCTTC.

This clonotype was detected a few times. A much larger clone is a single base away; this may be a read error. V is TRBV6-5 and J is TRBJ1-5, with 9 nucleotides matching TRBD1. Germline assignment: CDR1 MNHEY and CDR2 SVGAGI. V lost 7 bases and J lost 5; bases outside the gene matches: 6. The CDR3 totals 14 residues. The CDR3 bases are TGTGCCAGCAACCGACAGGGGGGGGATCAGCCCCAGCATTTT. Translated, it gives CASNRQGGDQPQHF.

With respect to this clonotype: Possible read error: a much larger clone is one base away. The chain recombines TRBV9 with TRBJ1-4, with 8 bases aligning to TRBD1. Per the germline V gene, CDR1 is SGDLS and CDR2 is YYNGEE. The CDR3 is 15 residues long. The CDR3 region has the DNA TGTGCCAGCAGCGTAGGCGCAGGGGGCACAGATACGCAGTGTTTT. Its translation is CASSVGAGGTDTQCF.

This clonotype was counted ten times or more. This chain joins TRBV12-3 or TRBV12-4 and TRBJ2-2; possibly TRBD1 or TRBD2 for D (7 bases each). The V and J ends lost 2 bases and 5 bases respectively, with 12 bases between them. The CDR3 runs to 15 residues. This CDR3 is CASSLIRGGTGELFF. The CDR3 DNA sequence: TGTGCCAGCAGTTTAATCAGGGGGGGTACCGGGGAGCTGTTTTTT.

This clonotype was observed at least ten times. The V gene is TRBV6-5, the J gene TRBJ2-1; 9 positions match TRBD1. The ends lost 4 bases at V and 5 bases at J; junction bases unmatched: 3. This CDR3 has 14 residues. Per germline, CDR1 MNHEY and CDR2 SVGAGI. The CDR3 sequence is CASSSGQGHNEQFF. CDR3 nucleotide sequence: TGTGCCAGCAGTTCGGGACAGGGTCACAATGAGCAGTTCTTC.

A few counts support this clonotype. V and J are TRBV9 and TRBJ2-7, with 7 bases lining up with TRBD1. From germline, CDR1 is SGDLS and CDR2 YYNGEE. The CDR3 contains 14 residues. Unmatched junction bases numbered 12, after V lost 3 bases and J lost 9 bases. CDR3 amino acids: CASSAVDRWGRQYF. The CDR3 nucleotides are TGTGCCAGCAGCGCAGTGGACAGGTGGGGACGGCAGTACTTC.

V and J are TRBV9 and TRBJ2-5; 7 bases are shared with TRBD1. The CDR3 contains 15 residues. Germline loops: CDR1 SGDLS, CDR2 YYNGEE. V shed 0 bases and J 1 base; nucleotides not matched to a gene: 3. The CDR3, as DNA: TGTGCCAGCAGCGTAGGAGGGACAGCCCAAGAGACCCAGTACTTC. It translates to CASSVGGTAQETQYF. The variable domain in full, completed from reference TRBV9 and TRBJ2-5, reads DSGVTQTPKHLITATGQRVTLRCSPRSGDLSVYWYQQSLDQGLQFLIQYYNGEERAKGNILERFSAQQFPDLHSELNLSSLELGDSALYFCASSVGGTAQETQYFGPGTRLLVL.

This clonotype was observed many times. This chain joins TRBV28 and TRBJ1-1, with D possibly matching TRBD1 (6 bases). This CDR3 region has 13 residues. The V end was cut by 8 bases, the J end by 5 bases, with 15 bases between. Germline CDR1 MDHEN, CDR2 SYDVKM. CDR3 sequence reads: CASERGHLTEAFF. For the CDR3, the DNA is TGTGCCAGCGAGCGGGGGCATTTAACTGAAGCTTTCTTT.

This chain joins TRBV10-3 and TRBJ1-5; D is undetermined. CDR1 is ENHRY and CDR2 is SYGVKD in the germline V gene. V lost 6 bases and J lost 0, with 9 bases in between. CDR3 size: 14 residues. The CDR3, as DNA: TGTGCCATCAGCGCGGACTTTAGCAATCAGCCCCAGCATTTT. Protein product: CAISADFSNQPQHF.